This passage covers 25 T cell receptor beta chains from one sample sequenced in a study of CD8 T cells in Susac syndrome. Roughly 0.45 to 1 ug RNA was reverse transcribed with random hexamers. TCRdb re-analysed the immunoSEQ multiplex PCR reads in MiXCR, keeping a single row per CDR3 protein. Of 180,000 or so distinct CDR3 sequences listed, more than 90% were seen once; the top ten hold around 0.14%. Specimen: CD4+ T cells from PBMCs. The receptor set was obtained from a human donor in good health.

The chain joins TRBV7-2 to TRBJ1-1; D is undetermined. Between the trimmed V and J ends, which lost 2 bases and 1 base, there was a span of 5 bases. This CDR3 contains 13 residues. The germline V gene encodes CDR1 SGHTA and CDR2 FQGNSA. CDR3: CASSLYQNTEAFF. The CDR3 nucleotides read TGTGCCAGCAGCTTATACCAGAACACTGAAGCTTTCTTT.

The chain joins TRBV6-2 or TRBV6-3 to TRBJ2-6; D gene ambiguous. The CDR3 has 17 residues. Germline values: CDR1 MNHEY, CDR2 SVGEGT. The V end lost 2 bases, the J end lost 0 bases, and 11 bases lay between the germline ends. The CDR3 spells CASSYNDFSSGANVLTF. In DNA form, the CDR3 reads TGTGCCAGCAGTTACAATGACTTCTCCTCTGGGGCCAACGTCCTGACTTTC.

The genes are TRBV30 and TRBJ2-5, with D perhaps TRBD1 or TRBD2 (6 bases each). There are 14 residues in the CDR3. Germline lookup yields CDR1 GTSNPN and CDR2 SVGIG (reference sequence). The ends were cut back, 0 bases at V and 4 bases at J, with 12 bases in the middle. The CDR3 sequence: CAWSVQGGSETQYF. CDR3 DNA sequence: TGTGCCTGGAGTGTACAAGGGGGGTCAGAGACCCAGTACTTC.

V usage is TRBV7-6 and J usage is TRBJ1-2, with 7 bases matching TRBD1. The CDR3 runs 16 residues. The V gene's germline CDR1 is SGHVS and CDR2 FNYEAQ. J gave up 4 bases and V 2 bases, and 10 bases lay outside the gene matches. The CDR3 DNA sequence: TGTGCCAGCAGCTTACGCCCCCAGGGGGACGGCTATGGCTACACCTTC. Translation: CASSLRPQGDGYGYTF.

The CDR3 reads CSGRRQTNGDTQYF. CDR3 DNA: TGCAGCGGACGGCGGCAGACTAACGGGGATACGCAGTATTTT. The V call is TRBV29-1, the J call TRBJ2-3; TRBD2 is a possible D gene (5 bases). Trimming shortened V by 7 bases and J by 6 bases, and 20 bases separated the two germline ends. Per germline, CDR1 SQVTM and CDR2 ANQGSEA. This CDR3 has 14 residues.

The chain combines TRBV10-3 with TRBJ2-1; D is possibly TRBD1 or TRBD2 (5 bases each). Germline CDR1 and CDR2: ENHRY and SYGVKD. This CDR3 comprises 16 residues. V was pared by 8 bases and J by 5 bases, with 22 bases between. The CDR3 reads CAIGGSLLALNNEQFF. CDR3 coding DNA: TGTGCCATCGGGGGTTCCCTTTTAGCGCTTAACAATGAGCAGTTCTTC.

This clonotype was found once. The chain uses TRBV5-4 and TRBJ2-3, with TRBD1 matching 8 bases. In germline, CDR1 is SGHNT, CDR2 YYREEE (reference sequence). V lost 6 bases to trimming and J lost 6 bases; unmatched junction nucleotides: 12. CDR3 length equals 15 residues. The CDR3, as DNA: TGTGCCAGCACCTCCCTGGGACAGGCGCGGGATACGCAGTATTTT. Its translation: CASTSLGQARDTQYF.

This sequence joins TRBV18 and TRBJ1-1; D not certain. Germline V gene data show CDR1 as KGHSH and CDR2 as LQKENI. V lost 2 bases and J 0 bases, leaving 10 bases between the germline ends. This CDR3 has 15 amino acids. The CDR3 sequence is CASSPSGPMNTEAFF. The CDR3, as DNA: TGTGCCAGCTCACCAAGTGGACCGATGAACACTGAAGCTTTCTTT.

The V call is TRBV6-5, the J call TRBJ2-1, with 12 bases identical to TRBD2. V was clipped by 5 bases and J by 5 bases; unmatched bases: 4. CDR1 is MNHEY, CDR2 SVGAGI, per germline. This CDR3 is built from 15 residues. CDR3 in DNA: TGTGCCAGCAGTGCCACTAGCGGGGGGCACAATGAGCAGTTCTTC. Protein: CASSATSGGHNEQFF.

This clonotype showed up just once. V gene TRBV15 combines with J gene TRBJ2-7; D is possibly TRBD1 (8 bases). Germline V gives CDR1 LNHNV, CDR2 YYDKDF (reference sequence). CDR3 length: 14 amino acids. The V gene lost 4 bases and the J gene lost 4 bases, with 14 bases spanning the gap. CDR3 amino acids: CATSTDRGGYEQYF. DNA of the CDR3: TGTGCCACCAGCACCGACAGGGGAGGGTACGAGCAGTACTTC.

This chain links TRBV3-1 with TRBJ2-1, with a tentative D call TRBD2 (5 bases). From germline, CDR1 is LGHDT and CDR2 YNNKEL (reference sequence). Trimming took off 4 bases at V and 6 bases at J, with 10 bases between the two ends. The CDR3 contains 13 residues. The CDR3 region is CASSLRAVNEQFF. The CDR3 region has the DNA TGTGCCAGCAGCCTACGAGCGGTCAATGAGCAGTTCTTC.

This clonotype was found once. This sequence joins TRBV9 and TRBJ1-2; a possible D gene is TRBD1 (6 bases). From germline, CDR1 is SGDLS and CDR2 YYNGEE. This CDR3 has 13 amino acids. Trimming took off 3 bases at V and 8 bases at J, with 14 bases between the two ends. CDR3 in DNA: TGTGCCAGCAGCGCCCAGGGGTCGGCGGGCTACACCTTC. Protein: CASSAQGSAGYTF.

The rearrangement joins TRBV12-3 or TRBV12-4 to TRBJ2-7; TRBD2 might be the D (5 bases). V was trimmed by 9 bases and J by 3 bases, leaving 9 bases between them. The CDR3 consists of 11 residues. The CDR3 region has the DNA TGTGCCAGTACCGGACTCTACGAGCAGTACTTC. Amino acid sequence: CASTGLYEQYF.

The CDR3 loop is CASSLAGAQYF. CDR3 sequence (DNA): TGTGCCAGCAGTTTAGCGGGGGCGCAGTATTTT. V gene TRBV12-3 or TRBV12-4 combines with J gene TRBJ2-3; either TRBD1 or TRBD2 may supply D (5 bases each). Deletions cut 0 bases from V and 10 bases from J, with 5 bases between. The length of the CDR3 is 11 residues.

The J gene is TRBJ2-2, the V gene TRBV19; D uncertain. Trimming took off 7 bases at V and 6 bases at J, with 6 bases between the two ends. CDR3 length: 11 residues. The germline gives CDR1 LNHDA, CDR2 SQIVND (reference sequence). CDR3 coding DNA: TGTGCCAGTACCAATCCCGGGGAGCTGTTTTTT. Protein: CASTNPGELFF.

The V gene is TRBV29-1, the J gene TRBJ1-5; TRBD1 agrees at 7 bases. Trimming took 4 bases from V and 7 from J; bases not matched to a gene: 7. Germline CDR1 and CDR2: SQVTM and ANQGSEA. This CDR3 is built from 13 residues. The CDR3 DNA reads TGCAGCGTTGTAAAGGGGGCGAAACAGCCCCAGCATTTT. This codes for CSVVKGAKQPQHF.

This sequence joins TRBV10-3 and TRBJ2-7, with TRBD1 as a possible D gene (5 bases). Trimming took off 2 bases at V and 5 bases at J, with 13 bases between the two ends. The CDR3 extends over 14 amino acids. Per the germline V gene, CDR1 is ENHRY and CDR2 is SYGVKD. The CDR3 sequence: CAISETPREHEQYF. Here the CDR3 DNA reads TGTGCCATCAGTGAGACTCCCAGGGAACACGAGCAGTACTTC.

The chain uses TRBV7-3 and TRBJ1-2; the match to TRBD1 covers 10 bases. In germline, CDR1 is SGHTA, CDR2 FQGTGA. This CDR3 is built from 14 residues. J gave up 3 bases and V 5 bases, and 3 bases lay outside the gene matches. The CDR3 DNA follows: TGTGCCAGCAGCGCGACAGGGGGCTACTATGGCTACACCTTC. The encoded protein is CASSATGGYYGYTF.

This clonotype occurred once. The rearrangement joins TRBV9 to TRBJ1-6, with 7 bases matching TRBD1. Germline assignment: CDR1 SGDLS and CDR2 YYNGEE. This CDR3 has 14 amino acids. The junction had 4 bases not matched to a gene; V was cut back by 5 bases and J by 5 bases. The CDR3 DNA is TGTGCCAGCAGTGAGGGGACAGATAATTCACCCCTCCACTTT. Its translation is CASSEGTDNSPLHF.

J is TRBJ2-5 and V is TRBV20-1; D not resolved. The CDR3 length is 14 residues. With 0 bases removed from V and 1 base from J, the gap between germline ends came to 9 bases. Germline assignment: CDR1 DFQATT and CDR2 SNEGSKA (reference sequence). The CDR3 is CSARDMAGQETQYF. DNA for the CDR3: TGCAGTGCTAGAGATATGGCTGGCCAAGAGACCCAGTACTTC.

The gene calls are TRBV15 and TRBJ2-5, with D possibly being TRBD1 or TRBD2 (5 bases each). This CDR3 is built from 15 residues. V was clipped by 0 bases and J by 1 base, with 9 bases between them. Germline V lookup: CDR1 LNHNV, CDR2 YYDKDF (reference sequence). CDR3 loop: CATSRDGGVQETQYF. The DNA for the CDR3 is TGTGCCACCAGCAGAGATGGGGGAGTCCAAGAGACCCAGTACTTC.

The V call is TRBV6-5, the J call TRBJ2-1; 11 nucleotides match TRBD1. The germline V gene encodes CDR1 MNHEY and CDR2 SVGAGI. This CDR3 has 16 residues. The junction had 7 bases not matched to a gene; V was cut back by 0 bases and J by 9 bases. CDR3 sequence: CASSYSGTGGVGEQFF. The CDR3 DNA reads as TGTGCCAGCAGTTACTCCGGGACAGGGGGTGTGGGTGAGCAGTTCTTC.

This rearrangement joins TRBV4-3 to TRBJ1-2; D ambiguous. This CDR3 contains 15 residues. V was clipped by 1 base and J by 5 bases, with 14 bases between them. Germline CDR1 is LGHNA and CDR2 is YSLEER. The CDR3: CASSQAKGSGYGYTF. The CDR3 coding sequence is TGCGCCAGCAGCCAAGCGAAGGGATCTGGGTATGGCTACACCTTC.

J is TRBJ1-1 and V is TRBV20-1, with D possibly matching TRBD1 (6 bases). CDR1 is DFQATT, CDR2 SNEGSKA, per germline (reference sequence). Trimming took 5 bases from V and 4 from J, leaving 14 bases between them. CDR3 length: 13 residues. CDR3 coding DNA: TGCAGTGCTGGTACAGGGACGGGCACTGAAGCTTTCTTT. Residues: CSAGTGTGTEAFF.

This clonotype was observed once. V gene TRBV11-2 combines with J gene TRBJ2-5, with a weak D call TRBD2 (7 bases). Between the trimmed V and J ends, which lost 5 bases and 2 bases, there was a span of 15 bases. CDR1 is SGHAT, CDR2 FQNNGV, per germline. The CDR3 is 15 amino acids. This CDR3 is CASSPREGGQETQYF. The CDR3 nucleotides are TGTGCCAGCAGCCCCAGAGAGGGGGGGCAAGAGACCCAGTACTTC.